This T cell receptor beta chain was retrieved from a study of regulatory T cells in long-lasting Graves disease. This clonotype occurred many times. This CDR3 spans 18 amino acids. Trimming took 2 bases from V and 1 from J; bases not matched to a gene: 3. In germline, CDR1 is MNHEY, CDR2 SVGAGI. Time point noted: newly diagnosed GD, antithyroid drugs for less than 3 months. The TCR library was prepared using RNA isolated from PBMCs. The patients were drawn from one endocrinology department in Xi'an, China. CDR3-region Arm-PCR and iRepertoire HTBI primers produced the TCR beta libraries. TCRdb passed the multiplex PCR reads through MiXCR, listing each CDR3 protein once. In the table there are around 500,000 distinct CDR3 sequences, more than 10% of which are singletons. The data also belong to a second study, concerning T cells in Graves' hyperthyroidism and ophthalmopathy. In that study: Ophthalmopathy and stable hyperthyroidism were separated by a 13 V-J model.

The source is a woman aged 30 to 39 with Graves disease. Sequencing was performed on peripheral blood mononuclear cells (PBMCs), taken at new diagnosis, from a patient treated with antithyroid drugs. The V gene is TRBV6-5, the J gene TRBJ2-1; TRBD2 matches at 15 bases. CDR3 in DNA: TGTGCCAGCAGTTACCGGACTAGCGGGAGGGCATCCTACAATGAGCAGTTCTTC. Its protein product is CASSYRTSGRASYNEQFF.